This T cell receptor (beta chain) appears in the sequencing data of a study of OX40 agonist ivuxolimab in advanced cancers. Study-wide background: A mean age of 60 years, range about 23 to 90, was recorded, and 80% to 90% were male.

The trim removed 8 bases at V and 0 bases at J, leaving 3 bases unmatched. This CDR3 comprises 13 residues. Germline assignment: CDR1 LNHDA and CDR2 SQIVND (reference sequence). Assay used: immunoSEQ multiplex PCR; TCRdb lists only in-frame clones, some missing. Of 50,000 or so clones listed, roughly 84% were seen once; the top ten hold about 4.5%. Overall study results and limits: In the expanded peripheral T cells, antigen specificity was never determined.

With respect to this clone: Its antigen is still unknown.

V gene TRBV19 combines with J gene TRBJ1-2; 7 bases align to TRBD1. Source: CD4+ or CD8+ T cells sorted from blood, taken in a trial of the OX40 agonist ivuxolimab. This TCR came from an adult with an advanced solid tumor such as melanoma, head and neck, liver or kidney cancer. The CDR3 spells CASGGQSNYGYTF. CDR3 sequence (DNA): TGTGCCAGTGGGGGACAGTCTAACTATGGCTACACCTTC.